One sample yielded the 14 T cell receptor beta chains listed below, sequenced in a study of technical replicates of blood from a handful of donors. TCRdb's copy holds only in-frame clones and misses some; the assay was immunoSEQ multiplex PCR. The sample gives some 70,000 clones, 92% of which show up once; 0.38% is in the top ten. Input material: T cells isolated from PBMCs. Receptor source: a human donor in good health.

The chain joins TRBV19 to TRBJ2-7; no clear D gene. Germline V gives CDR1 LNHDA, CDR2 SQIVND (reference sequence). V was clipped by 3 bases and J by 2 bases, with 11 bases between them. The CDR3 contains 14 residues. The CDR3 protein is CASSIIGGTYEQYF. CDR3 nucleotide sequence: TGTGCCAGTAGTATTATAGGCGGTACCTACGAGCAGTACTTC.

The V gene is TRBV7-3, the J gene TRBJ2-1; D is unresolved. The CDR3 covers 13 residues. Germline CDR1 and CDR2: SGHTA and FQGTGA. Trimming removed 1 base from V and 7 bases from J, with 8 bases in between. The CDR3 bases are TGTGCCAGCAGCTTAAACGGTGAAAATGAGCAGTTCTTC. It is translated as CASSLNGENEQFF.

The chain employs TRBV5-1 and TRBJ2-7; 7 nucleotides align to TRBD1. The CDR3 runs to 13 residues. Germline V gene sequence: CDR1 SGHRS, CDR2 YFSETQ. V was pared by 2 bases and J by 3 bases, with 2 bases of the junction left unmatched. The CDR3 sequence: CASSFGQDYEQYF. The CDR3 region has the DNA TGCGCCAGCAGCTTTGGACAGGACTACGAGCAGTACTTC.

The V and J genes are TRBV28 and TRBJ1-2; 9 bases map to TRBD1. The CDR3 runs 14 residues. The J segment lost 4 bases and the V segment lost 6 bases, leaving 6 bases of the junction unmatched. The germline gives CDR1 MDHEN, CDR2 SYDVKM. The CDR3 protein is CASRLPGQGYGYTF. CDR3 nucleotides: TGTGCCAGCAGGCTACCGGGACAGGGCTATGGCTACACCTTC.

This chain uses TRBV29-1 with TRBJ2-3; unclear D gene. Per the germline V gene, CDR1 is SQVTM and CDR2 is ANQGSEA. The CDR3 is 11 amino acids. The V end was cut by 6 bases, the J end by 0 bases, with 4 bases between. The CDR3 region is CSVTSTDTQYF. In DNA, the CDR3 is TGCAGCGTAACTAGCACAGATACGCAGTATTTT.

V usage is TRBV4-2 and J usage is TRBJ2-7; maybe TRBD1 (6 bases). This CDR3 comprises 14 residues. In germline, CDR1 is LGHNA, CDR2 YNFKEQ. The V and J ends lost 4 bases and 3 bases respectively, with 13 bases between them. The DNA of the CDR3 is TGTGCCAGCAGCCCCAACAGGGAAAACTACGAGCAGTACTTC. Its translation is CASSPNRENYEQYF.

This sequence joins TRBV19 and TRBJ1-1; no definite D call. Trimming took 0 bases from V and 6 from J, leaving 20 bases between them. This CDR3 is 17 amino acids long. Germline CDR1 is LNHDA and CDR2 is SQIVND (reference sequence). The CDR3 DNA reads TGTGCCAGTAGTATAGAGATCCCCCCCACTCAATACGCTGAAGCTTTCTTT. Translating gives CASSIEIPPTQYAEAFF. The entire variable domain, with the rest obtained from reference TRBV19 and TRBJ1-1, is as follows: DGGITQSPKYLFRKEGQNVTLSCEQNLNHDAMYWYRQDPGQGLRLIYYSQIVNDFQKGDIAEGYSVSREKKESFPLTVTSAQKNPTAFYLCASSIEIPPTQYAEAFFGQGTRLTVV.

In nucleotides, the CDR3 is TGTGCCAGCATCGTCGGAGCGGGTCGCTACAATGAGCAGTTCTTC. It specifies CASIVGAGRYNEQFF. This chain connects TRBV6-1 to TRBJ2-1, with D perhaps TRBD2 (6 bases). Trimming removed 7 bases at V and 3 bases at J, with 16 bases between. The germline CDR1 and CDR2 sequences are MNHNS and SASEGT. CDR3 length: 15 residues.

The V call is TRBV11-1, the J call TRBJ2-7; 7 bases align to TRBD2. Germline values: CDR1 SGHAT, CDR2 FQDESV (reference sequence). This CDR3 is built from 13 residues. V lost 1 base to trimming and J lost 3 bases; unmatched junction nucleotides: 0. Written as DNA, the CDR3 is TGTGCCAGCAGCTTAGGCGGGAGCTACGAGCAGTACTTC. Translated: CASSLGGSYEQYF.

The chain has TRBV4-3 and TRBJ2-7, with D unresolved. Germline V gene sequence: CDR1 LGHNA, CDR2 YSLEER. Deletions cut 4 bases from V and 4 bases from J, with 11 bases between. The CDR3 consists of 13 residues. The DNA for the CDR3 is TGCGCCAGCAGCCCCGCGATGTTATACGAGCAGTACTTC. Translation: CASSPAMLYEQYF.

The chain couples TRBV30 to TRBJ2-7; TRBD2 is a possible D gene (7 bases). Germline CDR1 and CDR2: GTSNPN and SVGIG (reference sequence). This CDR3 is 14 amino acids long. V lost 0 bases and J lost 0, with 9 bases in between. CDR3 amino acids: CAWSVGGGSYEQYF. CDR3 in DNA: TGTGCCTGGAGTGTAGGGGGGGGCTCCTACGAGCAGTACTTC.

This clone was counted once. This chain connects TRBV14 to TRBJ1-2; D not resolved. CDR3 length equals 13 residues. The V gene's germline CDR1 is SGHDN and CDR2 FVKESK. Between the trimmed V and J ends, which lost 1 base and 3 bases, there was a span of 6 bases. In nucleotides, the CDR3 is TGTGCCAGCAGCCAAGCCAGGTACTATGGCTACACCTTC. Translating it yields CASSQARYYGYTF.

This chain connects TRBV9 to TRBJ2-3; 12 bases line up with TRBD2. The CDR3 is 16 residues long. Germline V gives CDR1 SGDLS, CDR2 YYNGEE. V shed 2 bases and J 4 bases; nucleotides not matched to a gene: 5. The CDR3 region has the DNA TGTGCCAGCAGCGTTCGGACTAGCGGGATTGCAGATACGCAGTATTTT. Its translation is CASSVRTSGIADTQYF.

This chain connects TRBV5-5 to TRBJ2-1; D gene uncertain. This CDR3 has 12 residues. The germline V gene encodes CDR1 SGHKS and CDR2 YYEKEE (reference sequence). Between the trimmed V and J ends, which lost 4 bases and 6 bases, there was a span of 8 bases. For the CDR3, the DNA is TGTGCCAGCAGCGTCCCGGTCAATGAGCAGTTCTTC. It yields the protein CASSVPVNEQFF.